The text below deals with one T cell receptor beta chain. These data belong to a study of blood T cell repertoires in COVID-19. As for the study in general: COVID-19 samples from acute and convalescent phases originated in the United States, Italy and Spain. T cells, B-cell-depleted T cells, or PBMCs supplied cDNA or gDNA.

This CDR3 comprises 16 residues. The germline CDR1 and CDR2 sequences are SNHLY and FYNNEI. Trimming took 6 bases from V and 7 from J, leaving 22 bases between them. As processed by the authors: Reference gene primer amplification in the assay estimated nucleated cell counts. The protocol was immunoSEQ multiplex PCR, while the TCRdb copy is restricted to in-frame clones and leaves out a portion. For V, J and clone size, that table is used; D and trimming come from the DNA. This sample has roughly 180,000 clones, with 86% found just once. The V and J genes are TRBV2 and TRBJ1-5; a possible D gene is TRBD1 (5 bases). This clonotype originated in a man in his late teens or twenties with acute or convalescent COVID-19. Sample: peripheral blood. The CDR3 loop is CASSSPGGSVWQPQHF. In nucleotides, the CDR3 is TGTGCCAGCAGCAGCCCCGGGGGGTCCGTGTGGCAGCCCCAGCATTTT.